This TCR beta chain derives from a study of blood T cells in healthy people across ages. In its sample, this clonotype was seen a few times. It was with a sample-barcoded 5' primer and a J-beta primer mix that a second PCR of about 6 to 12 cycles was run. Every sample gave at least 3 million paired-end reads containing CDR3. TCRdb passed the 5' RACE reads through MiXCR, listing each CDR3 protein once. The repertoire has around 670,000 distinct CDR3 sequences, approximately 30% of them found once; the top ten carry 15% to 18%. This CDR3 is 16 amino acids long. Germline lookup yields CDR1 SNHLY and CDR2 FYNNEI. The V gene lost 5 bases and the J gene lost 0 bases, with 13 bases spanning the gap. Roughly 10 milliliters of peripheral blood were drawn from each donor into EDTA-treated tubes. Per sample, no less than 5 micrograms of total RNA were extracted.

This TCR was recovered from a woman over 75 in good health. Sample: blood. The chain has TRBV2 and TRBJ2-2; D gene uncertain. The CDR3 loop reads CASSKTRIANTGELFF. The CDR3 DNA reads as TGTGCCAGCAGTAAAACCCGGATTGCGAACACCGGGGAGCTGTTTTTT.